The clone carrying this TCR beta chain was found many times. There are 13 residues in the CDR3. Deletions cut 1 base from V and 6 bases from J, with 6 bases between. Germline V gene sequence: CDR1 SGHDN, CDR2 FVKESK. This entry is derived from a study of T-cell memory formation after mild COVID-19. Study in general: Largely, TCR clusters stayed within a single donor.

TCRdb redid the calling of the 5' RACE reads with MiXCR, one entry per CDR3 protein. This table has some 150,000 distinct CDR3 sequences, 6% to 7% appearing once. The V and J genes are TRBV14 and TRBJ2-2; D is perhaps TRBD2 (6 bases). The receptor comes from an adult woman who had mild COVID-19 (a few samples of this study predate the infection). Cell type and time point are not known. Sequencing was done on a sample of PBMCs or a T cell subset sorted from them (not recorded which). Here the CDR3 DNA reads TGTGCCAGCAGCCAAGGACTAGCCGGGGAGCTGTTTTTT. It specifies CASSQGLAGELFF.